The 13 T cell receptor beta chains presented below share a single source sample, sequenced in a study of blood T cell repertoires in COVID-19. Using immunoSEQ multiplex PCR, the repertoire was profiled, and TCRdb retains in-frame clones only, with some absent. The table records about 150,000 clones, under 90% of them present only once. The sequencing input was peripheral blood. These receptors were taken from a human donor in a cohort sampled during active COVID-19.

The chain uses TRBV9 and TRBJ1-4; TRBD1 matches 9 bases. Germline V gene sequence: CDR1 SGDLS, CDR2 YYNGEE. The CDR3 totals 16 residues. The V gene end was trimmed by 4 bases and the J gene end by 4 bases; junction bases not matched to a gene: 8. CDR3 nucleotide sequence: TGTGCCAGCAGCAGGGGACAGGGACTCGGTAATGAAAAACTGTTTTTT. Protein product: CASSRGQGLGNEKLFF.

This clone was found once. CDR3 sequence reads: CASSPNQGARAKNIQYF. The DNA for the CDR3 is TGTGCCAGCAGCCCAAACCAGGGGGCGCGCGCCAAAAACATTCAGTACTTC. The V and J genes are TRBV7-2 and TRBJ2-4; 8 bases map to TRBD1. Trimming at V came to 5 bases and at J to 1 base, leaving 10 bases not matched to a gene. The CDR3 has 17 residues. From germline, CDR1 is SGHTA and CDR2 FQGNSA.

The genes are TRBV6-5 and TRBJ2-2; D call uncertain. This CDR3 comprises 13 residues. Deletions cut 2 bases from V and 8 bases from J, with 9 bases between. Germline V gene lookup returns CDR1 MNHEY and CDR2 SVGAGI. The CDR3 bases are TGTGCCAGCAGTTACCTACTGGAGGGGGAGCTGTTTTTT. Translation: CASSYLLEGELFF.

CDR3 nucleotide sequence: TGTGCCAGCAGTTTATCGAGCCAGGGGTGGGGCGAGCAGTACTTC. Its protein is CASSLSSQGWGEQYF. The chain joins TRBV27 to TRBJ2-7, with a tentative D call TRBD1 (6 bases). The CDR3 contains 15 residues. The germline V and J ends were trimmed by 0 bases and 6 bases, with 15 bases remaining between them. Germline CDR1 reads MNHEY; CDR2 reads SMNVEV (reference sequence).

This clone has a handful of counts. V is TRBV19 and J is TRBJ2-1; 8 bases match TRBD2. Germline V gene sequence: CDR1 LNHDA, CDR2 SQIVND (reference sequence). Unmatched junction bases numbered 22, after V lost 5 bases and J lost 7 bases. This CDR3 is built from 19 residues. In DNA, the CDR3 is TGTGCCAGTAGTGCACCCCCGCCCGGGACTAGAGGGACTATGAATGAGCAGTTCTTC. As protein: CASSAPPPGTRGTMNEQFF. Full variable domain (missing parts from reference TRBV19 and TRBJ2-1): DGGITQSPKYLFRKEGQNVTLSCEQNLNHDAMYWYRQDPGQGLRLIYYSQIVNDFQKGDIAEGYSVSREKKESFPLTVTSAQKNPTAFYLCASSAPPPGTRGTMNEQFFGPGTRLTVL.

The chain has TRBV6-2 or TRBV6-3 and TRBJ1-5, with D possibly TRBD1 on 6 matching bases. This CDR3 has 14 amino acids. Trimming stripped 6 bases from V and 6 bases from J, with 15 bases between. Germline CDR1 reads MNHEY; CDR2 reads SVGEGT. The CDR3 nucleotides are TGTGCCAGCAGCCTAACAGGGAAGGCTCAGCCCCAGCATTTT. As protein: CASSLTGKAQPQHF.

This clone occurred once. V usage is TRBV2 and J usage is TRBJ1-2; D is unresolved. CDR3 length equals 13 residues. Between the trimmed V and J ends, which lost 2 bases and 4 bases, there was a span of 8 bases. The V gene's germline CDR1 is SNHLY and CDR2 FYNNEI. The CDR3, as DNA: TGTGCCAGCAGTGAAAACAGCTTCTATGGCTACACCTTC. Translated: CASSENSFYGYTF.

The chain uses TRBV11-2 and TRBJ2-7, with 9 bases that match TRBD2. The V and J ends lost 1 base and 0 bases, in that order; junction bases with no gene match: 7. This CDR3 region has 17 residues. CDR1 and CDR2 (germline): SGHAT, FQNNGV. DNA for the CDR3: TGTGCCAGCAGCTTAGCGGCTAGCGGGGTCTTCTCCTACGAGCAGTACTTC. Residues: CASSLAASGVFSYEQYF.

The gene calls are TRBV5-6 and TRBJ1-4, with D possibly matching TRBD1 (6 bases). Germline CDR1 SGHDT, CDR2 YYEEEE. The V end was cut by 4 bases, the J end by 4 bases, with 14 bases between. The CDR3 runs 15 residues. CDR3 region: CASSLRGQRNEKLFF. CDR3 coding DNA: TGTGCCAGCAGCCTACGAGGACAGCGTAATGAAAAACTGTTTTTT.

The chain employs TRBV18 and TRBJ1-1, with TRBD1 matching 8 bases. This CDR3 comprises 16 residues. V gave up 3 bases and J gave up 1 base; unmatched junction bases: 7. Germline-derived CDR1 and CDR2 are KGHSH and LQKENI. The CDR3 nucleotides read TGTGCCAGCTCACCCCCCGACAGGGGTTGGAACACTGAAGCTTTCTTT. Amino acid sequence: CASSPPDRGWNTEAFF. The whole variable domain, remainder taken from reference TRBV18 and TRBJ1-1, is NAGVMQNPRHLVRRRGQEARLRCSPMKGHSHVYWYRQLPEEGLKFMVYLQKENIIDESGMPKERFSAEFPKEGPSILRIQQVVRGDSAAYFCASSPPDRGWNTEAFFGQGTRLTVV.

The chain uses TRBV7-2 and TRBJ2-1, with D hard to call. Trimming removed 5 bases at V and 4 bases at J, with 15 bases between. The CDR3 contains 15 residues. The germline V gene encodes CDR1 SGHTA and CDR2 FQGNSA. The CDR3 region has the DNA TGTGCCAGCAGCCTAGACTTTAATCCTTACAATGAGCAGTTCTTC. It encodes CASSLDFNPYNEQFF.

This chain connects TRBV29-1 to TRBJ2-7; 8 bases are shared with TRBD1. This CDR3 spans 12 amino acids. Unmatched junction bases numbered 5, after V lost 7 bases and J lost 3 bases. Germline lookup yields CDR1 SQVTM and CDR2 ANQGSEA. DNA of the CDR3: TGCAGCGCCAGGACAGGGAACTACGAGCAGTACTTC. Protein product: CSARTGNYEQYF.

The gene calls are TRBV7-2 and TRBJ1-1; 9 bases align to TRBD1. The CDR3 spans 15 residues. Per germline, CDR1 SGHTA and CDR2 FQGNSA. Trimming removed 5 bases from V and 5 bases from J; junction bases left unmatched: 9. The CDR3 region is CASSPPTGGYTEAFF. CDR3 DNA: TGTGCCAGCAGCCCTCCGACAGGGGGATATACTGAAGCTTTCTTT.